The 4 T cell receptor beta chains reported below all come from one sample, sequenced in a study of naive and memory T cell subsets. Two oligonucleotides, mixed equimolar, formed the beta constant-region primer covering TRBC1 and TRBC2. TCRdb itself ran the UMI-ligation and nested PCR reads through MiXCR, one entry per CDR3 protein. The sample holds 120,000 to 150,000 distinct CDR3 sequences, 17% seen once. The sequencing sample was made of naive CD4+ T cells from blood. All receptors derive from a human donor in good health.

The genes are TRBV6-2 or TRBV6-3 and TRBJ2-5; no reliable D call. This CDR3 region has 14 residues. Trimming stripped 1 base from V and 2 bases from J, with 8 bases between. In germline, CDR1 is MNHEY, CDR2 SVGEGT. CDR3 in DNA: TGTGCCAGCAGTTACTTGGCAGTTCAAGAGACCCAGTACTTC. Amino acid sequence: CASSYLAVQETQYF.

This clonotype has only a few counts. CDR3 nucleotide sequence: TGTGCCAGCAGTTCACTCCCACAGGGGCAATCGCGAGCTTTCTTT. Protein: CASSSLPQGQSRAFF. The chain links TRBV12-3 or TRBV12-4 to TRBJ1-1; 7 nucleotides match TRBD1. J was trimmed by 10 bases and V by 4 bases; bases with no gene match: 15. CDR3 length: 15 amino acids.

V is TRBV18 and J is TRBJ2-7; D is unclear. V dropped 3 bases and J dropped 2 bases, with 17 bases sitting between them. CDR3 length equals 16 residues. The germline gives CDR1 KGHSH, CDR2 LQKENI. The CDR3 here is CASSPTPVAGPYEQYF. The CDR3 region has the DNA TGTGCCAGCTCACCTACTCCCGTGGCCGGTCCCTACGAGCAGTACTTC.

The rearrangement links TRBV28 to TRBJ1-2; 8 bases agree with TRBD1. Germline-derived CDR1 and CDR2 are MDHEN and SYDVKM. The CDR3 covers 13 residues. With V trimmed by 6 bases and J by 5 bases, 5 bases remained unmatched. CDR3 coding DNA: TGTGCCAGCAGGGCAGGGGGCGGATATGGCTACACCTTC. Amino acids: CASRAGGGYGYTF.